These 6 T cell receptor beta chains were sequenced from one sample in a study of blood T cell repertoires in COVID-19. Repertoires were generated with immunoSEQ multiplex PCR, while TCRdb's copy carries only in-frame clones and drops some. The table lists over 100,000 clones, just under 85% of them singletons. The sample was peripheral blood. All receptors derive from a man in his forties with active or convalescent COVID-19.

This chain joins TRBV30 and TRBJ1-2; 10 positions match TRBD1. Germline CDR1 GTSNPN, CDR2 SVGIG (reference sequence). V trimming: 2 bases; J trimming: 4 bases; junction bases outside the gene matches: 13. The CDR3 has 17 residues. The CDR3 here is CAWSSQTGGAYRYGYTF. For the CDR3, the DNA is TGTGCCTGGAGTTCCCAGACAGGGGGCGCGTATCGCTATGGCTACACCTTC.

V is TRBV15 and J is TRBJ2-7, with a possible D match to TRBD2 (5 bases). CDR3 length: 16 amino acids. Germline lookup yields CDR1 LNHNV and CDR2 YYDKDF (reference sequence). Deletions cut 0 bases from V and 0 bases from J, with 12 bases between. In DNA form, the CDR3 reads TGTGCCACCAGCAGAGATTTAAGCGGTATCTCCTACGAGCAGTACTTC. The encoded protein is CATSRDLSGISYEQYF. Using reference TRBV15 and TRBJ2-7 for the parts outside the CDR3, the full variable domain is DAMVIQNPRYQVTQFGKPVTLSCSQTLNHNVMYWYQQKSSQAPKLLFHYYDKDFNNEADTPDNFQSRRPNTSFCFLDIRSPGLGDTAMYLCATSRDLSGISYEQYFGPGTRLTVT.

The chain is built from TRBV7-9 and TRBJ1-6; no reliable D call. The germline gives CDR1 SEHNR, CDR2 FQNEAQ (reference sequence). There are 14 residues in the CDR3. V was clipped by 2 bases and J by 5 bases, with 7 bases between them. This CDR3 reads CASSLQSDNSPLHF. The CDR3 DNA is TGTGCCAGCAGCTTACAGTCCGATAATTCACCCCTCCACTTT. Looking up the rest from reference TRBV7-9 and TRBJ1-6 gives the full variable domain: DTGVSQNPRHKITKRGQNVTFRCDPISEHNRLYWYRQTLGQGPEFLTYFQNEAQLEKSRLLSDRFSAERPKGSFSTLEIQRTEQGDSAMYLCASSLQSDNSPLHFGNGTRLTVT.

The V gene is TRBV19, the J gene TRBJ2-7; TRBD1 matches at 9 bases. Germline CDR1 reads LNHDA; CDR2 reads SQIVND (reference sequence). The CDR3 has 15 amino acids. With 1 base clipped from V and 6 bases from J, the junction kept 7 bases outside the gene matches. CDR3 loop: CASSIGGTGKIEQYF. The CDR3, as DNA: TGTGCCAGTAGTATAGGTGGGACAGGGAAGATCGAGCAGTACTTC. The full variable domain, with the rest looked up from reference TRBV19 and TRBJ2-7, is DGGITQSPKYLFRKEGQNVTLSCEQNLNHDAMYWYRQDPGQGLRLIYYSQIVNDFQKGDIAEGYSVSREKKESFPLTVTSAQKNPTAFYLCASSIGGTGKIEQYFGPGTRLTVT.

The chain has TRBV5-1 and TRBJ2-3, with 7 bases identical to TRBD1. Germline V gene lookup returns CDR1 SGHRS and CDR2 YFSETQ. Trimming removed 6 bases from V and 0 bases from J; junction bases left unmatched: 7. This CDR3 is built from 15 residues. The CDR3 region has the DNA TGCGCCAGCACTCCCCAGGGACAGAGCACAGATACGCAGTATTTT. It is translated as CASTPQGQSTDTQYF.

The CDR3, as DNA: TGTGCCAGCAGCCCCGGGAGGGGGACAGGGCTCTACGAGCAGTACTTC. It yields the protein CASSPGRGTGLYEQYF. J is TRBJ2-7 and V is TRBV7-3; perhaps TRBD1 as D (9 bases). The germline CDR1 and CDR2 sequences are SGHTA and FQGTGA. V shed 5 bases and J shed 3 bases, with 20 bases lying between them. The CDR3 has 16 amino acids.